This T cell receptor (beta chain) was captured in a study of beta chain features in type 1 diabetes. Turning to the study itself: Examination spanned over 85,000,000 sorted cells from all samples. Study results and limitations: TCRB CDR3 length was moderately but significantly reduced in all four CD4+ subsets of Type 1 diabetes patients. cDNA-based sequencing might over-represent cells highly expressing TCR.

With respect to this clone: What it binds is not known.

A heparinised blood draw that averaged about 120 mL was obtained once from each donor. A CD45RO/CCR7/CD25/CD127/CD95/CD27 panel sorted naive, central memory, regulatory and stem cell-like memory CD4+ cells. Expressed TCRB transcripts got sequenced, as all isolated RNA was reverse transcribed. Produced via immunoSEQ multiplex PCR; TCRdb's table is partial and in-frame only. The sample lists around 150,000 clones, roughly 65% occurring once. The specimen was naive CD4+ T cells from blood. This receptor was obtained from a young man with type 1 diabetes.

CDR3: CASSGQLSGTNEQFF. The DNA of the CDR3 is TGTGCCAGCAGTGGACAGTTGAGCGGTACCAATGAGCAGTTCTTC. The chain links TRBV28 to TRBJ2-1; perhaps TRBD1 as D (6 bases). Germline-derived CDR1 and CDR2 are MDHEN and SYDVKM. V lost 5 bases, J lost 6 bases, and 17 bases lay in between. The CDR3 has 15 residues.